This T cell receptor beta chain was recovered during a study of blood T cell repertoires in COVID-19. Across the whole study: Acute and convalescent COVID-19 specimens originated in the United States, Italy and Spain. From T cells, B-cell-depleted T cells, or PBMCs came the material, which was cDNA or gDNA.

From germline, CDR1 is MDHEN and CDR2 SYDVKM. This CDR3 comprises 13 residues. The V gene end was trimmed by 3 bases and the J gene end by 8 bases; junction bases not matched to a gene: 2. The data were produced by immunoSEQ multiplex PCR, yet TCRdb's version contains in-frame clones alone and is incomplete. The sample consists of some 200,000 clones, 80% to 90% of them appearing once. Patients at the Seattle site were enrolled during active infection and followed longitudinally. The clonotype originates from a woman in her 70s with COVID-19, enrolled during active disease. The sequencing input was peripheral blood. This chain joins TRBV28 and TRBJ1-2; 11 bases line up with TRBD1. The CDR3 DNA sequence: TGTGCCAGCAGTTTGGGGACAGGGGGGGGCTACACCTTC. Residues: CASSLGTGGGYTF.